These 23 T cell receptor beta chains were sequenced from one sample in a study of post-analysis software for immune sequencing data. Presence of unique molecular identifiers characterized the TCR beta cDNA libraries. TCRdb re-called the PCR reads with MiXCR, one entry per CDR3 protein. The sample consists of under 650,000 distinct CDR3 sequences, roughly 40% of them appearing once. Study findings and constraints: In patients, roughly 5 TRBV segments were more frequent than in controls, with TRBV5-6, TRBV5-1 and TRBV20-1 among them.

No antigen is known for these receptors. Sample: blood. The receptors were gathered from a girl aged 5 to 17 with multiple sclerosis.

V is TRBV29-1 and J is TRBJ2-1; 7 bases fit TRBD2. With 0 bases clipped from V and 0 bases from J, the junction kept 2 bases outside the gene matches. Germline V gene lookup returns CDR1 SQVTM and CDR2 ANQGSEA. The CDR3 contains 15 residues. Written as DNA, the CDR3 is TGCAGCGTTGAAGAGGGGAGGGTCTCCTACAATGAGCAGTTCTTC. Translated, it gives CSVEEGRVSYNEQFF.

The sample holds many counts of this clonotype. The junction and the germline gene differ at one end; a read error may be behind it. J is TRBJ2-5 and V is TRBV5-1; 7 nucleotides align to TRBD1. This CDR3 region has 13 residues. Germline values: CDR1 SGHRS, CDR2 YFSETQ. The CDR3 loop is CASSSGQQETQYF. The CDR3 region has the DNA TGTGCCAGCAGCTCGGGACAGCAAGAGACCCAGTACTTC.

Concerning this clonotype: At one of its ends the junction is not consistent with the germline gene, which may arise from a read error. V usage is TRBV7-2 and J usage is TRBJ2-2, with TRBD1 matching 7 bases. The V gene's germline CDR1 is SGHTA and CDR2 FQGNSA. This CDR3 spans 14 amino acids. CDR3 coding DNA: TGTGCCAGCAAGGGGGCCCAGAACACCGGGGAGCTGGTTTTT. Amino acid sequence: CASKGAQNTGELVF.

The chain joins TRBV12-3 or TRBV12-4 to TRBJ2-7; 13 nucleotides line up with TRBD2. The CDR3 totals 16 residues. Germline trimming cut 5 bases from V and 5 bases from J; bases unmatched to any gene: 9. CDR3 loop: CASSPWTSGSKNEQYF. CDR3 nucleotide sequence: TGTGCCAGCAGTCCATGGACTAGCGGGAGCAAAAACGAGCAGTACTTC.

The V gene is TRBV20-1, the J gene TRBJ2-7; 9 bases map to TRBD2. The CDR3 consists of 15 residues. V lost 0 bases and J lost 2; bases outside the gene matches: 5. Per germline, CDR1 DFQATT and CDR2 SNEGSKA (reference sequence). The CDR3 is CSAREPGLAAYEQYF. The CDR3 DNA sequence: TGCAGTGCTAGAGAGCCGGGACTAGCCGCCTACGAGCAGTACTTC.

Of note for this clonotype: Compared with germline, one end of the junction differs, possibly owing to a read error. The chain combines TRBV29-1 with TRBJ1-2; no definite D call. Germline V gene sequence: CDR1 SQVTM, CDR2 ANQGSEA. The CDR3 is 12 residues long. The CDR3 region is CSVDETNHGYTF. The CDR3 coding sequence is TGCAGCGTTGACGAGACTAACCATGGCTACACCTTC.

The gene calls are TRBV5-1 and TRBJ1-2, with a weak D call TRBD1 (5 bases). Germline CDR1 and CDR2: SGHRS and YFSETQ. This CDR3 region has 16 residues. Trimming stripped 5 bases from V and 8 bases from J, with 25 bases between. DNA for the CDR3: TGCGCCAGCAGGGCGGCTGGGGCCAGCCCACGGGAAGGCTACACCTTC. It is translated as CASRAAGASPREGYTF.

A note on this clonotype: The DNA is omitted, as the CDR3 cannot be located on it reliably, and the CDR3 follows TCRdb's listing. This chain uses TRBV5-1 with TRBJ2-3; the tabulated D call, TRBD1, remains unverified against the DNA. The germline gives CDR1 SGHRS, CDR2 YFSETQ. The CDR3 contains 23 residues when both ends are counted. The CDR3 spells CASSSGANYGYTFGSGTTDTQYF.

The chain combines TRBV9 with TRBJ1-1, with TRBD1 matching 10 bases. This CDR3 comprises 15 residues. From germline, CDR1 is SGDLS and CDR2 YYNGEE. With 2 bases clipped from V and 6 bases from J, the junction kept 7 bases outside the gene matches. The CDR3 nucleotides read TGTGCCAGCAGCGTTTGGGACAGGGGTTCTTCTGAAGCTTTCTTT. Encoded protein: CASSVWDRGSSEAFF.

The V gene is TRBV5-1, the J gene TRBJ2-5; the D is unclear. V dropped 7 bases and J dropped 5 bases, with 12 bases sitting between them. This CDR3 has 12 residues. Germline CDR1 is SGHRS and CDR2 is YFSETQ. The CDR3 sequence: CASRQDKETQYF. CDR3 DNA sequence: TGCGCCAGCCGCCAAGACAAGGAGACCCAGTACTTC.

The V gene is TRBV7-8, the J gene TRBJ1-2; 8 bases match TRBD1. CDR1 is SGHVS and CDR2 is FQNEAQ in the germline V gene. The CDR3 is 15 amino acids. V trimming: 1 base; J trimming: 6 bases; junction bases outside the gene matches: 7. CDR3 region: CASSLEARDRHGYTF. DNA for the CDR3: TGTGCCAGCAGCTTAGAGGCGCGGGACAGGCATGGCTACACCTTC.

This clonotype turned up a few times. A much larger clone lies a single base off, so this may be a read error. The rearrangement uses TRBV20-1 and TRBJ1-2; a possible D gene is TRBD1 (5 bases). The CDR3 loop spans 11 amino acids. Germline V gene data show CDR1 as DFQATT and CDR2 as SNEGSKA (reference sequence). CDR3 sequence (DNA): TGCAGGGCTAGAGGGGATAATGGCTACACCTTC. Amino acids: CRARGDNGYTF.

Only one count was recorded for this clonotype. The CDR3 spells CASSLMDTGELFF. CDR3 DNA sequence: TGTGCCAGCAGCCTGATGGACACCGGGGAGCTGTTTTTT. The genes are TRBV3-1 and TRBJ2-2; D is uncertain. Deletions cut 4 bases from V and 3 bases from J, with 6 bases between. The CDR3 totals 13 residues. Germline assignment: CDR1 LGHDT and CDR2 YNNKEL (reference sequence).

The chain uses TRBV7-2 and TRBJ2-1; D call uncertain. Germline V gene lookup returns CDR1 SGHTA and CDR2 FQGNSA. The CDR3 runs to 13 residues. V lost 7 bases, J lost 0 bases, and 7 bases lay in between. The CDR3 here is CASKRGSYNEQFF. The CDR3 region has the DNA TGTGCCAGCAAAAGAGGCTCCTACAATGAGCAGTTCTTC.

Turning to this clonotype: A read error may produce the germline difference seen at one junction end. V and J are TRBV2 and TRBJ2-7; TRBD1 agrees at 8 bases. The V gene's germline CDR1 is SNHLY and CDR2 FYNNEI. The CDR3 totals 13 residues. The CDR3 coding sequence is TGTGTCAGCAAATCGACAGGGGCCTACGAGCAGTACTTC. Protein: CVSKSTGAYEQYF.

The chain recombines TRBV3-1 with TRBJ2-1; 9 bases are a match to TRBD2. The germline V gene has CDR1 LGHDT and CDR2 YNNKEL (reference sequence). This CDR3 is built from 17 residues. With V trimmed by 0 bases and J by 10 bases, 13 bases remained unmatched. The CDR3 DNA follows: TGTGCCAGCAGCCAAGATGCGGTCCGGACTAGCGTAAGAGAGCAGTTCTTC. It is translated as CASSQDAVRTSVREQFF.

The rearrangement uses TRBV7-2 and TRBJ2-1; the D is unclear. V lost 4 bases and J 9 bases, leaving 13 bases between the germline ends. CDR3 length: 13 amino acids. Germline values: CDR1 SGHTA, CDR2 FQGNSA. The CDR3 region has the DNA TGTGCCAGCAGCTCCTATGTGTATTCTGAGCAGTTCTTC. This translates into CASSSYVYSEQFF.

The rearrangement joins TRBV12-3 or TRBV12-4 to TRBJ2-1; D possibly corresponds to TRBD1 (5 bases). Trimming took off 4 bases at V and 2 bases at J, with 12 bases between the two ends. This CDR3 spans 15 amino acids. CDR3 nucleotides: TGTGCCAGCAGTTGGGAAGGGGCCACCTACAATGAGCAGTTCTTC. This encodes CASSWEGATYNEQFF.

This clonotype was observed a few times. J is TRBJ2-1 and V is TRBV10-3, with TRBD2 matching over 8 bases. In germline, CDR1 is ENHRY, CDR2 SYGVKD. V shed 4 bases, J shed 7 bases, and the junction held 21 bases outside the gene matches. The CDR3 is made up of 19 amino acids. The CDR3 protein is CAISAGGTAVRPLWNEQFF. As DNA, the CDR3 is TGTGCCATCAGTGCGGGGGGGACCGCAGTTCGGCCGTTGTGGAATGAGCAGTTCTTC.

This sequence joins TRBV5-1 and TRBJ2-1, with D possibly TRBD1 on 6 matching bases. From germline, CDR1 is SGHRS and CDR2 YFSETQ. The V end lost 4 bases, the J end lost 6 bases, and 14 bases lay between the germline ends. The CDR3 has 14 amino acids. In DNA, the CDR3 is TGCGCCAGCAGCAACGGGACACGGGGCAATGAGCAGTTCTTC. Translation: CASSNGTRGNEQFF.

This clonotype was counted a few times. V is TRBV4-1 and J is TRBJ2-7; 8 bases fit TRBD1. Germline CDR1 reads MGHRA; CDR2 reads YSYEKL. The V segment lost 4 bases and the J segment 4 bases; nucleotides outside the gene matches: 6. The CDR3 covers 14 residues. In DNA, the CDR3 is TGCGCCAGCAGCCCCTCGACAGGGGCTTACGAGCAGTACTTC. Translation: CASSPSTGAYEQYF.

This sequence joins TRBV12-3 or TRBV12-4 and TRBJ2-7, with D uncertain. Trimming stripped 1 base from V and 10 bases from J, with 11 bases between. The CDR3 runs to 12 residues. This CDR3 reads CASSLDLGSQYF. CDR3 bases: TGTGCCAGCAGTTTAGATCTGGGTTCCCAGTACTTC.

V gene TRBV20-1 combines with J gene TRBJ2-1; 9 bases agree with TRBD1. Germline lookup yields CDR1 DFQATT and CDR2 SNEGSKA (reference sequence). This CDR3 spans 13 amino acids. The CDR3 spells CSVTGGPYNEQFF. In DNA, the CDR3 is TGCAGCGTTACAGGGGGCCCCTACAATGAGCAGTTCTTC.